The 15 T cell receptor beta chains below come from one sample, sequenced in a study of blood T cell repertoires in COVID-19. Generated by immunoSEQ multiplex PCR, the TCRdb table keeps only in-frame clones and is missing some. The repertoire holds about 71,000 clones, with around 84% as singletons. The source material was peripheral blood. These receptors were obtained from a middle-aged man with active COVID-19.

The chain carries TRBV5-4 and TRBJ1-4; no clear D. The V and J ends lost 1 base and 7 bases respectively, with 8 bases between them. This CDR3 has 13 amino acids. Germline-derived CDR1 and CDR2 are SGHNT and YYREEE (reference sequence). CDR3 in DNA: TGTGCCAGCAGCTTGAACGGAGGTGAAAAACTGTTTTTT. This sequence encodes CASSLNGGEKLFF.

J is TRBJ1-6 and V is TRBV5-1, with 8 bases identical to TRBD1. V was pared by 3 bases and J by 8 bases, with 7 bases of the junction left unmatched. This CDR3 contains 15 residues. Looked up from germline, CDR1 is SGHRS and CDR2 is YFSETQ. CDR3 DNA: TGCGCCAGCAGCTCACGACAGGGGACATATTCACCCCTCCACTTT. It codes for CASSSRQGTYSPLHF. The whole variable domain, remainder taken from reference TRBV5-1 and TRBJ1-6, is KAGVTQTPRYLIKTRGQQVTLSCSPISGHRSVSWYQQTPGQGLQFLFEYFSETQRNKGNFPGRFSGRQFSNSRSEMNVSTLELGDSALYLCASSSRQGTYSPLHFGNGTRLTVT.

For the CDR3, the DNA is TGCGCCAGCAGCCGCACTTCGAGCACTGAAGCTTTCTTT. Encoded protein: CASSRTSSTEAFF. V usage is TRBV4-1 and J usage is TRBJ1-1, with D unclear. This CDR3 region has 13 residues. CDR1 MGHRA and CDR2 YSYEKL come from the germline V gene. Trimming removed 4 bases from V and 4 bases from J, with 10 bases in between.

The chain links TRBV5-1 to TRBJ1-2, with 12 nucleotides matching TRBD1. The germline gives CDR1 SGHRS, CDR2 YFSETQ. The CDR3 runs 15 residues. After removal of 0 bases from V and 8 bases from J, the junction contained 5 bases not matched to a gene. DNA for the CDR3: TGCGCCAGCAGCTTGGCAGGGACAGGGGGCGAAGGCTACACCTTC. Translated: CASSLAGTGGEGYTF.

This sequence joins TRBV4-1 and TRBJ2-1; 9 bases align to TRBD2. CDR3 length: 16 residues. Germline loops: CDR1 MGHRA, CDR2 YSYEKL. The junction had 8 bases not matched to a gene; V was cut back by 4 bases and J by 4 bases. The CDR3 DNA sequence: TGCGCCAGCAGCCCAGTGCTAGCGGGAATTTACAATGAGCAGTTCTTC. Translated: CASSPVLAGIYNEQFF.

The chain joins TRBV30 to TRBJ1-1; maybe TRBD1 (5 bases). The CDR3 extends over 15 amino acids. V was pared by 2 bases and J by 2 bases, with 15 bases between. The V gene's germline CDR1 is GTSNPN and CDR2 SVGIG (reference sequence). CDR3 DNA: TGTGCCTGGAGTCGGCAGGGAGGGAAAAACACTGAAGCTTTCTTT. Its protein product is CAWSRQGGKNTEAFF.

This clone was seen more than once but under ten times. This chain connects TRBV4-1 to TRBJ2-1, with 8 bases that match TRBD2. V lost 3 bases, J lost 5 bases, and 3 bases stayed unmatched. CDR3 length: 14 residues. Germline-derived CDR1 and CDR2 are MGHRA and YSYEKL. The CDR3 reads CASSQGLGDNEQFF. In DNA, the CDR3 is TGCGCCAGCAGCCAGGGACTAGGGGACAATGAGCAGTTCTTC.

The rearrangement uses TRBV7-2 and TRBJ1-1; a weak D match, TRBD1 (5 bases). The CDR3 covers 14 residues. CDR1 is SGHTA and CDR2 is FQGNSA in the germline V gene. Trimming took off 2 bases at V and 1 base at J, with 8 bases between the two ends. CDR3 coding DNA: TGTGCCAGCAGCTTATCCGGACAGAACACTGAAGCTTTCTTT. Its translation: CASSLSGQNTEAFF.

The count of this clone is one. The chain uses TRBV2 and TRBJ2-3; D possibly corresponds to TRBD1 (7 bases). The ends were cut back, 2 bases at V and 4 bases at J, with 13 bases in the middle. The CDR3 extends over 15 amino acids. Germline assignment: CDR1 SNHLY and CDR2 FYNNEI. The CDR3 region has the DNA TGTGCCAGCAGTGAACAGGGGGGCGGGGCAGATACGCAGTATTTT. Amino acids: CASSEQGGGADTQYF.

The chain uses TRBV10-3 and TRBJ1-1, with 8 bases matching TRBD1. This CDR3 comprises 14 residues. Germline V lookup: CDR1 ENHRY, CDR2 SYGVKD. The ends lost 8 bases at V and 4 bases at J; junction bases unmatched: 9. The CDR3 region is CAIAKDREGTEAFF. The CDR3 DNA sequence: TGTGCCATCGCTAAGGACAGGGAAGGCACTGAAGCTTTCTTT.

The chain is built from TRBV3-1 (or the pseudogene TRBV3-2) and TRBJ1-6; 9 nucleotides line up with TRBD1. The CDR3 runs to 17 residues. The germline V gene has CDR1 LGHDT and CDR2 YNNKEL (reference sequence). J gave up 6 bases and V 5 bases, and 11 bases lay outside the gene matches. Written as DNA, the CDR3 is TGTGCCAGCAGCAACGGACAGGGGTCATCCCCTAATTCACCCCTCCACTTT. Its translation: CASSNGQGSSPNSPLHF.

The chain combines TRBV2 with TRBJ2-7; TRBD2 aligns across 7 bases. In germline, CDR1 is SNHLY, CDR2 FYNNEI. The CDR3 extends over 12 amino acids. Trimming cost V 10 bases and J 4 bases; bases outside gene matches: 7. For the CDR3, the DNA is TGTGCCACCGGGACTAATGGATACGAGCAGTACTTC. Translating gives CATGTNGYEQYF.

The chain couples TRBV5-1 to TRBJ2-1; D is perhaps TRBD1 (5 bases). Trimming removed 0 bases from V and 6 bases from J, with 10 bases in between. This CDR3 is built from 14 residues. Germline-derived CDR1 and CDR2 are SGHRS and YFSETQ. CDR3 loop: CASSLALGLNEQFF. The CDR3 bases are TGCGCCAGCAGCTTGGCTCTGGGGCTCAATGAGCAGTTCTTC.

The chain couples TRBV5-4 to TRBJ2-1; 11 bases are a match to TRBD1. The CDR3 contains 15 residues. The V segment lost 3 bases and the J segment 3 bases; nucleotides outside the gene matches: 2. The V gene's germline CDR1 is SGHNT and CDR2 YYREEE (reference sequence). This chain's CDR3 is CASSSGQGDYNEQFF. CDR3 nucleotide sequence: TGTGCCAGCAGCTCGGGACAGGGGGACTACAATGAGCAGTTCTTC.

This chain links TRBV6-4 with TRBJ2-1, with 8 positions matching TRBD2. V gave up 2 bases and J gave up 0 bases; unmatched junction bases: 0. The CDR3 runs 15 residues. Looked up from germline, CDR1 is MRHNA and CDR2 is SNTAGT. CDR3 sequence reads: CASSDRGGSYNEQFF. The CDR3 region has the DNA TGTGCCAGCAGTGACCGGGGGGGCTCCTACAATGAGCAGTTCTTC.